The 31 T cell receptor beta chains below were found in one sample sequenced in a study of blood T cell repertoires in COVID-19. Measured with immunoSEQ multiplex PCR; TCRdb has only the in-frame clones, and not every one. The table records under 200,000 clones, 70% to 90% of them present only once. Source material: peripheral blood. The source of these receptors is a man aged 35 to 55 with active or convalescent COVID-19.

This clone occurred a few times. The chain is built from TRBV5-4 and TRBJ1-2, with 9 bases identical to TRBD1. CDR1 SGHNT and CDR2 YYREEE come from the germline V gene (reference sequence). The CDR3 spans 15 residues. V dropped 2 bases and J dropped 3; count of bases not matched to a gene: 5. In DNA form, the CDR3 reads TGTGCCAGCAGCTTTCTCCGGGACAGGGACTATGGCTACACCTTC. As protein: CASSFLRDRDYGYTF.

This clone was seen only a few times. The V call is TRBV19, the J call TRBJ2-2, with 11 nucleotides matching TRBD1. The germline gives CDR1 LNHDA, CDR2 SQIVND (reference sequence). The CDR3 contains 15 residues. V gave up 9 bases and J gave up 4 bases; unmatched junction bases: 7. For the CDR3, the DNA is TGTGCCAGCCAACCGGGACAGGGGGTCACCGGGGAGCTGTTTTTT. Protein: CASQPGQGVTGELFF.

The gene calls are TRBV28 and TRBJ1-1; D might be TRBD1 (6 bases). Germline values: CDR1 MDHEN, CDR2 SYDVKM. The CDR3 consists of 13 residues. V gave up 6 bases and J gave up 5 bases, with 13 bases separating them. The CDR3 DNA reads TGTGCCAGCAGACCCCAGGGGTGGACTGAAGCTTTCTTT. This encodes CASRPQGWTEAFF. The full variable domain, its missing parts supplied by reference TRBV28 and TRBJ1-1, is DVKVTQSSRYLVKRTGEKVFLECVQDMDHENMFWYRQDPGLGLRLIYFSYDVKMKEKGDIPEGYSVSREKKERFSLILESASTNQTSMYLCASRPQGWTEAFFGQGTRLTVV.

The chain has TRBV6-5 and TRBJ1-1; D is perhaps TRBD1 (5 bases). CDR1 is MNHEY and CDR2 is SVGAGI in the germline V gene. Trimming removed 2 bases from V and 10 bases from J, with 17 bases in between. CDR3 length: 14 residues. The CDR3 protein is CASSYRGTAYGAFF. The DNA of the CDR3 is TGTGCCAGCAGTTACCGGGGGACGGCGTACGGAGCTTTCTTT.

The chain couples TRBV7-9 to TRBJ1-2; D remains unclear. Trimming shortened V by 4 bases and J by 6 bases, and 15 bases separated the two germline ends. The germline gives CDR1 SEHNR, CDR2 FQNEAQ (reference sequence). This CDR3 has 14 residues. For the CDR3, the DNA is TGTGCCAGCAGCTGGGAGGACCTCTGGGATGGCTACACCTTC. It yields the protein CASSWEDLWDGYTF.

Turning to this clone: The same CDR3 also results from other DNA sequences found in this sample. The chain joins TRBV30 to TRBJ1-2; D unresolved. Trimming pared 0 bases from V and 4 bases from J, leaving 6 bases between. CDR1 and CDR2 (germline): GTSNPN, SVGIG (reference sequence). This CDR3 has 12 residues. CDR3 protein: CAWSVSSYGYTF. CDR3 coding DNA: TGTGCCTGGAGTGTTTCCAGCTATGGCTACACCTTC.

This clone appeared once. The gene calls are TRBV21-1 and TRBJ1-5; the table's TRBD1 call for D was not verified on the DNA. TRBV21-1 is annotated as a pseudogene. The CDR3 is 17 residues long. The CDR3 DNA is TGTGCCAGCAGCATACCCGGGACAGGGCCCCGCAATCAGCCCCAGCATTTT. The encoded protein is CASSIPGTGPRNQPQHF.

The chain combines TRBV19 with TRBJ2-7, with D perhaps TRBD1 (5 bases). The germline V gene has CDR1 LNHDA and CDR2 SQIVND (reference sequence). The CDR3 loop spans 13 amino acids. V lost 1 base to trimming and J lost 5 bases, with 9 bases between them. The CDR3 sequence: CASSIAGHDEQYF. Here the CDR3 DNA reads TGTGCCAGTAGTATAGCCGGACACGACGAGCAGTACTTC.

This clone was counted only a few times. This chain uses TRBV30 with TRBJ2-7; 10 positions agree with TRBD1. Germline V CDR1 and CDR2: GTSNPN, SVGIG (reference sequence). CDR3 length: 13 amino acids. Losses at the gene ends were 5 bases for V and 5 bases for J; bases not matched to a gene: 6. CDR3 sequence reads: CAWSWDRGNEQYF. In DNA, the CDR3 is TGTGCCTGGTCCTGGGACAGGGGAAACGAGCAGTACTTC.

CDR3 amino acids: CASSLKDSLMEQFF. The DNA of the CDR3 is TGTGCCAGCAGCTTGAAGGACAGTCTGATGGAGCAGTTCTTC. The V call is TRBV5-5, the J call TRBJ2-1, with a weak D call TRBD1 (6 bases). In germline, CDR1 is SGHKS, CDR2 YYEKEE (reference sequence). The CDR3 length is 14 residues. V was pared by 1 base and J by 10 bases, with 15 bases between.

V and J are TRBV6-6 and TRBJ2-7; D perhaps matches TRBD1 (5 bases). Between the trimmed V and J ends, which lost 6 bases and 4 bases, there was a span of 13 bases. Per the germline V gene, CDR1 is MNHNY and CDR2 is SVGAGI (reference sequence). The CDR3 is 13 amino acids. This chain's CDR3 is CASSSSREYEQYF. DNA for the CDR3: TGTGCCAGCAGCAGCTCCAGGGAATACGAGCAGTACTTC.

The V and J genes are TRBV7-2 and TRBJ1-6, with 9 nucleotides matching TRBD1. The CDR3 spans 16 residues. The V gene's germline CDR1 is SGHTA and CDR2 FQGNSA. V lost 4 bases, J lost 7 bases, and 8 bases stayed unmatched. The CDR3 protein is CASSSRDRASNSPLHF. CDR3 nucleotides: TGTGCCAGCAGCTCCCGGGACAGGGCTAGCAATTCACCCCTCCACTTT.

The chain has TRBV6-2 or TRBV6-3 and TRBJ2-2, with 7 bases fitting TRBD2. Trimming removed 5 bases from V and 5 bases from J; junction bases left unmatched: 5. Looked up from germline, CDR1 is MNHEY and CDR2 is SVGEGT. The CDR3 contains 14 residues. The CDR3 reads CASSLGLETGELFF. The CDR3 nucleotides read TGTGCCAGCAGTCTCGGACTAGAGACCGGGGAGCTGTTTTTT.

V usage is TRBV6-1 and J usage is TRBJ2-7, with D unresolved. The germline V gene has CDR1 MNHNS and CDR2 SASEGT. The V end lost 3 bases, the J end lost 6 bases, and 12 bases lay between the germline ends. This CDR3 comprises 13 residues. The CDR3 sequence: CASSELNSGEQYF. The CDR3 DNA reads as TGTGCCAGCAGTGAGCTCAACTCGGGCGAGCAGTACTTC.

This chain uses TRBV12-3 or TRBV12-4 with TRBJ1-4, with TRBD1 as a possible D gene (6 bases). Trimming removed 3 bases at V and 9 bases at J, with 11 bases between. The CDR3 is 13 residues long. The DNA for the CDR3 is TGTGCCAGCAGTTTCGGGGGGCCGCAAAAACTGTTTTTT. Its translation is CASSFGGPQKLFF.

The chain recombines TRBV15 with TRBJ2-3; 13 nucleotides agree with TRBD2. The germline CDR1 and CDR2 sequences are LNHNV and YYDKDF (reference sequence). The ends lost 5 bases at V and 2 bases at J; junction bases unmatched: 7. This CDR3 region has 17 residues. The CDR3 DNA sequence: TGTGCCACCAGCGGCGGACTAGCGGGAGTTCTCACAGATACGCAGTATTTT. Its protein is CATSGGLAGVLTDTQYF.

The chain couples TRBV18 to TRBJ1-5; possible D gene TRBD1, 6 bases. The CDR3 is made up of 16 amino acids. Germline V lookup: CDR1 KGHSH, CDR2 LQKENI. V was trimmed by 1 base and J by 0 bases, leaving 10 bases between them. CDR3 amino acids: CASSPQDSNSNQPQHF. The CDR3 nucleotides read TGTGCCAGCTCACCACAGGACAGTAATAGCAATCAGCCCCAGCATTTT.

This clone was counted a few times. The rearrangement links TRBV18 to TRBJ1-6; no clear D gene. This CDR3 region has 15 residues. V was trimmed by 3 bases and J by 9 bases, leaving 15 bases between them. Germline CDR1 reads KGHSH; CDR2 reads LQKENI. CDR3 nucleotide sequence: TGTGCCAGCTCACCGGAGGTAATACGAAGTTCACCCCTCCACTTT. Encoded protein: CASSPEVIRSSPLHF. Complete variable domain (other parts from reference TRBV18 and TRBJ1-6): NAGVMQNPRHLVRRRGQEARLRCSPMKGHSHVYWYRQLPEEGLKFMVYLQKENIIDESGMPKERFSAEFPKEGPSILRIQQVVRGDSAAYFCASSPEVIRSSPLHFGNGTRLTVT.

This clone was seen a few times. The chain has TRBV29-1 and TRBJ2-7, with 9 bases lining up with TRBD1. With 7 bases clipped from V and 0 bases from J, the junction kept 10 bases outside the gene matches. The CDR3 length is 15 residues. The germline V gene has CDR1 SQVTM and CDR2 ANQGSEA. The DNA for the CDR3 is TGCAGCGCCAGCGGGACAGGGACCCTCTCCTACGAGCAGTACTTC. Translating gives CSASGTGTLSYEQYF.

The chain recombines TRBV5-6 with TRBJ2-3; tentative D call: TRBD1 (7 bases). From germline, CDR1 is SGHDT and CDR2 YYEEEE. The CDR3 contains 13 residues. Trimming stripped 2 bases from V and 7 bases from J, with 11 bases between. This CDR3 reads CASSFPGGNTQYF. The CDR3 DNA reads TGTGCCAGCAGCTTTCCAGGGGGGAATACGCAGTATTTT.

J is TRBJ1-1 and V is TRBV2; 8 nucleotides align to TRBD1. This CDR3 region has 16 residues. CDR1 SNHLY and CDR2 FYNNEI come from the germline V gene. J lost 7 bases, V lost 2 bases, and 12 bases had no gene match. The CDR3 loop is CASSEISDRAGVEAFF. In DNA, the CDR3 is TGTGCCAGCAGTGAAATTTCGGACAGGGCGGGGGTTGAAGCTTTCTTT.

A note on this clone: The germline gene is not matched at one end of the junction; a read error may be the cause. The V gene is TRBV20-1, the J gene TRBJ1-2; no clear D. CDR1 and CDR2 from the germline V gene are DFQATT and SNEGSKA (reference sequence). The CDR3 consists of 10 residues. The CDR3: CSARATDLDF. The CDR3 DNA sequence: TGCAGTGCTAGGGCCACAGATCTTGACTTC.

This clone was counted only a few times. The rearrangement uses TRBV21-1 and TRBJ2-5; TRBD2, as called in the table, went unchecked against the DNA. TRBV21-1 is flagged as a pseudogene. This CDR3 is built from 17 residues. This CDR3 is CASSKKGSGGLQETQYF. In nucleotides, the CDR3 is TGTGCCAGCAGCAAAAAGGGCAGCGGGGGGCTGCAAGAGACCCAGTACTTC.

This rearrangement joins TRBV11-2 to TRBJ1-1; 8 nucleotides line up with TRBD1. This CDR3 has 15 residues. Per the germline V gene, CDR1 is SGHAT and CDR2 is FQNNGV. Losses at the gene ends were 5 bases for V and 5 bases for J; bases not matched to a gene: 10. The CDR3 region is CASSPGQGGTTEAFF. DNA of the CDR3: TGTGCCAGCAGCCCCGGACAGGGTGGAACAACTGAAGCTTTCTTT.

This chain connects TRBV3-1 (or the pseudogene TRBV3-2) to TRBJ1-5, with a possible D match to TRBD1 (6 bases). CDR3 size: 16 residues. Trimming stripped 0 bases from V and 5 bases from J, with 14 bases between. CDR1 and CDR2 from the germline V gene are LGHDT and YNNKEL (reference sequence). The CDR3 DNA sequence: TGTGCCAGCAGCCAAGAGTCCAGGGGAGGGGATCAGCCCCAGCATTTT. Translation gives CASSQESRGGDQPQHF.

The gene calls are TRBV5-5 and TRBJ2-7; 9 nucleotides agree with TRBD1. The trim removed 0 bases at V and 6 bases at J, leaving 4 bases unmatched. This CDR3 has 14 residues. Looked up from germline, CDR1 is SGHKS and CDR2 is YYEKEE (reference sequence). CDR3 region: CASSLDRGPREQYF. CDR3 bases: TGTGCCAGCAGCTTGGACAGGGGGCCGCGCGAGCAGTACTTC.

This clone was detected only once. The chain joins TRBV6-2 or TRBV6-3 to TRBJ1-6; possible D gene TRBD1, 6 bases. The CDR3 has 19 amino acids. V dropped 2 bases and J dropped 0 bases, with 17 bases sitting between them. CDR1 is MNHEY and CDR2 is SVGEGT in the germline V gene. CDR3 protein: CASSYERQAFSSYNSPLHF. CDR3 nucleotides: TGTGCCAGCAGTTACGAGCGACAGGCCTTTAGCTCCTATAATTCACCCCTCCACTTT.

This chain connects TRBV30 to TRBJ1-2; 8 nucleotides match TRBD1. The germline gives CDR1 GTSNPN, CDR2 SVGIG (reference sequence). CDR3 size: 13 residues. The V segment lost 0 bases and the J segment 9 bases; nucleotides outside the gene matches: 6. The CDR3 bases are TGTGCCTGGAGTGTTAGGACAGGGACGAGCTACACCTTC. Translated: CAWSVRTGTSYTF.

The genes are TRBV2 and TRBJ1-5; D is perhaps TRBD1 (6 bases). V was trimmed by 7 bases and J by 8 bases, leaving 21 bases between them. This CDR3 has 15 residues. Germline CDR1 reads SNHLY; CDR2 reads FYNNEI. In nucleotides, the CDR3 is TGTGCCAGCAACCGGGACACCTTGGGATCGAAGCCCCAGCATTTT. Translation: CASNRDTLGSKPQHF.

The rearrangement uses TRBV5-1 and TRBJ1-2; 8 nucleotides align to TRBD1. CDR3 length equals 15 residues. Looked up from germline, CDR1 is SGHRS and CDR2 is YFSETQ. Losses at the gene ends were 3 bases for V and 2 bases for J; bases not matched to a gene: 6. The CDR3 here is CASSWGQVGNYGYTF. CDR3 sequence (DNA): TGCGCCAGCAGCTGGGGACAGGTGGGAAACTATGGCTACACCTTC.

This chain connects TRBV7-3 to TRBJ2-5, with TRBD1 as a possible D gene (6 bases). V was shortened by 3 bases and J by 5 bases, with 16 bases between the two germline ends. Germline loops: CDR1 SGHTA, CDR2 FQGTGA. This CDR3 is built from 15 residues. The CDR3 DNA is TGTGCCAGCAGCTTGGCCCAAGGGGGTGATGAGACCCAGTACTTC. It codes for CASSLAQGGDETQYF.